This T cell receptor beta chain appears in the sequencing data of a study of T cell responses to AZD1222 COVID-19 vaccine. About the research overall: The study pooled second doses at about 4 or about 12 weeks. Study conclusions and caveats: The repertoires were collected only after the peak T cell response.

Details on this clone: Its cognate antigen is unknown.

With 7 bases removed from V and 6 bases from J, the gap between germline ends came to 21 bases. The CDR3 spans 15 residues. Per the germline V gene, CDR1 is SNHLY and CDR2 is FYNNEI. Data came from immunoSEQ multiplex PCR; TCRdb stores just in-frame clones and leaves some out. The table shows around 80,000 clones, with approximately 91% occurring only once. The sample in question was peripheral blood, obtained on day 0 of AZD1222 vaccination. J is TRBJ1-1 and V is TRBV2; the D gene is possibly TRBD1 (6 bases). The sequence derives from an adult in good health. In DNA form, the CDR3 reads TGTGCCAGCACCGCCCCTCGGGGGGCTGAGGCTGAAGCTTTCTTT. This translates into CASTAPRGAEAEAFF.